The 10 T cell receptor beta chains given below trace back to one sample, sequenced in a study of low-dose radiotherapy and immunotherapy resistance in tumors. First-strand cDNA relied on TRAV- and TRBV-specific primers spanning alpha and beta chains. It was with a constant-region primer and a V-primer adapter that TCRs were amplified over roughly 19 PCR cycles. From the reads, TCRdb called clonotypes with MiXCR, one entry per CDR3 protein. The sample contains about 80,000 distinct CDR3 sequences, 15% to 20% of which appear only once. As to time point: after trial treatment. The treatment denotes: LDRT plus nivolumab, ipilimumab, low-dose cyclophosphamide and aspirin (RACIN trial). Sequences were derived from PBMCs, sampled after low-dose radiotherapy plus immunotherapy. The source is a male donor with prostate cancer.

There are many counts of this clonotype. The CDR3 nucleotides are TGCAGCGTTGAAGAGACGATGAACACTGAAGCTTTCTTT. Protein product: CSVEETMNTEAFF. The rearrangement links TRBV29-1 to TRBJ1-1; D uncertain. Trimming left V 0 bases short and J 0 bases short, with 5 bases between. CDR1 is SQVTM, CDR2 ANQGSEA, per germline. The CDR3 has 13 amino acids.

This clonotype was detected ten times or more. The rearrangement joins TRBV18 to TRBJ1-5; D perhaps matches TRBD1 (5 bases). CDR3 length: 14 amino acids. CDR1 KGHSH and CDR2 LQKENI come from the germline V gene. Trimming shortened V by 3 bases and J by 5 bases, and 11 bases separated the two germline ends. The CDR3 DNA reads as TGTGCCAGCTCACCCCGCAGGGAATATCAGCCCCAGCATTTT. As protein: CASSPRREYQPQHF.

As concerns this clonotype: This probably arose from a read error, given a far larger clone one base away. Here the CDR3 DNA reads TGCGCCAGCAGCCAAAATTACAGGGCACCTCATCAGCCCCAGCATTTT. This encodes CASSQNYRAPHQPQHF. V and J are TRBV11-2 and TRBJ1-5, with D perhaps matching TRBD1 (6 bases). Germline CDR1 and CDR2: SGHAT and FQNNGV. CDR3 length: 16 residues.

Regarding this clonotype: A far larger clone is a single base away, which makes a read error likely. The chain couples TRBV5-5 to TRBJ2-1, with 12 bases that match TRBD2. The germline V gene has CDR1 SGHKS and CDR2 YYEKEE (reference sequence). This CDR3 spans 17 amino acids. CDR3 sequence reads: CASSQDSLAGGSHEQFF. DNA for the CDR3: TGCGCCAGCAGCCAAGATTCCCTAGCGGGAGGGTCTCATGAGCAGTTCTTC. Complete variable domain (other parts from reference TRBV5-5 and TRBJ2-1): DAGVTQSPTHLIKTRGQQVTLRCSPISGHKSVSWYQQVLGQGPQFIFQYYEKEERGRGNFPDRFSARQFPNYSSELNVNALLLGDSALYLCASSQDSLAGGSHEQFFGPGTRLTVL.

This clonotype has only a few counts. V gene TRBV7-2 combines with J gene TRBJ2-5; perhaps D is TRBD1 or TRBD2 (5 bases each). V lost 3 bases and J 4 bases, leaving 12 bases between the germline ends. This CDR3 region has 14 residues. Germline V CDR1 and CDR2: SGHTA, FQGNSA. CDR3 sequence (DNA): TGTGCCAGCAGCTTGGGGGTGGCACGAGAGACCCAGTACTTC. This translates into CASSLGVARETQYF.

This clonotype was seen repeatedly, ten times or more. The chain carries TRBV29-1 and TRBJ2-5, with TRBD2 matching 11 bases. This CDR3 region has 15 residues. Trimming took 0 bases from V and 6 from J; bases not matched to a gene: 6. Germline values: CDR1 SQVTM, CDR2 ANQGSEA. The CDR3 bases are TGCAGCGTTGAAGATCGTAGCGGGAGGGGAAAGACCCAGTACTTC. This translates into CSVEDRSGRGKTQYF.

This clonotype was seen repeatedly, ten times or more. The chain employs TRBV29-1 and TRBJ2-7, with 8 bases aligning to TRBD1. The germline V gene has CDR1 SQVTM and CDR2 ANQGSEA. CDR3 size: 13 residues. With 4 bases clipped from V and 5 bases from J, the junction kept 7 bases outside the gene matches. The CDR3 loop reads CSVVGQGAHEQYF. The CDR3 DNA reads TGCAGCGTTGTAGGACAGGGCGCCCACGAGCAGTACTTC.

This clonotype came up many times. This chain links TRBV29-1 with TRBJ1-1; 7 bases match TRBD1. After removal of 1 base from V and 1 base from J, the junction contained 12 bases not matched to a gene. This CDR3 contains 17 residues. Germline CDR1 reads SQVTM; CDR2 reads ANQGSEA. The DNA of the CDR3 is TGCAGCGTTGAAGGCTTTCAGGGGGGAAGTTGGAACACTGAAGCTTTCTTT. Translation: CSVEGFQGGSWNTEAFF.

The V and J genes are TRBV20-1 and TRBJ2-1; tentatively, D is TRBD2 (6 bases). Germline V gene lookup returns CDR1 DFQATT and CDR2 SNEGSKA (reference sequence). Between the trimmed V and J ends, which lost 7 bases and 6 bases, there was a span of 13 bases. The CDR3 is 12 residues long. CDR3 protein: CSGRRVGNEQFF. The CDR3 DNA sequence: TGCAGTGGTCGGAGGGTGGGCAATGAGCAGTTCTTC.

This sequence joins TRBV2 and TRBJ2-1, with TRBD2 matching 9 bases. V shed 3 bases and J 9 bases; nucleotides not matched to a gene: 6. This CDR3 comprises 14 residues. Looked up from germline, CDR1 is SNHLY and CDR2 is FYNNEI. The CDR3 coding sequence is TGTGCCAGCAGTGAGGGCGGGAGGGTGGCTGAGCAGTTCTTC. It specifies CASSEGGRVAEQFF.